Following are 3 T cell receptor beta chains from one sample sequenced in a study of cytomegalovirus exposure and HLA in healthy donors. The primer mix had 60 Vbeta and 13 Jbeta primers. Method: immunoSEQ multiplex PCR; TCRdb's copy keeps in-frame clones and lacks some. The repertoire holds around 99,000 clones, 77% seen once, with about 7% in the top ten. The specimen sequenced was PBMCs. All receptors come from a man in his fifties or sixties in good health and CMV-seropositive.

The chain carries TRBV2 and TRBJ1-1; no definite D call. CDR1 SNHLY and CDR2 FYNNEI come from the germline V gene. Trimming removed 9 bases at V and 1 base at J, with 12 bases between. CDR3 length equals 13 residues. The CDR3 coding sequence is TGTGCCAGGAGCAGGTCATCGAACACTGAAGCTTTCTTT. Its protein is CARSRSSNTEAFF.

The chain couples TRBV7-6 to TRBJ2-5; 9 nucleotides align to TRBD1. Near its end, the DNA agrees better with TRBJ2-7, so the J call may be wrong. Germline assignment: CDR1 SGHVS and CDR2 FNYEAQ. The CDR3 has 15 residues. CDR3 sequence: CASSLGTGGVYEQYF. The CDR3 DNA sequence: TGTGCCAGCAGCTTAGGAACAGGGGGCGTCTACGAGCAGTACTTC.

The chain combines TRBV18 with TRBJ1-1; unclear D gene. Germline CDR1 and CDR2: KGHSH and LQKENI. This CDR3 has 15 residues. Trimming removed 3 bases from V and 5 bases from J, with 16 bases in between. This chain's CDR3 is CASSPALGGGTEAFF. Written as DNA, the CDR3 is TGTGCCAGCTCACCCGCCTTAGGCGGAGGTACTGAAGCTTTCTTT.